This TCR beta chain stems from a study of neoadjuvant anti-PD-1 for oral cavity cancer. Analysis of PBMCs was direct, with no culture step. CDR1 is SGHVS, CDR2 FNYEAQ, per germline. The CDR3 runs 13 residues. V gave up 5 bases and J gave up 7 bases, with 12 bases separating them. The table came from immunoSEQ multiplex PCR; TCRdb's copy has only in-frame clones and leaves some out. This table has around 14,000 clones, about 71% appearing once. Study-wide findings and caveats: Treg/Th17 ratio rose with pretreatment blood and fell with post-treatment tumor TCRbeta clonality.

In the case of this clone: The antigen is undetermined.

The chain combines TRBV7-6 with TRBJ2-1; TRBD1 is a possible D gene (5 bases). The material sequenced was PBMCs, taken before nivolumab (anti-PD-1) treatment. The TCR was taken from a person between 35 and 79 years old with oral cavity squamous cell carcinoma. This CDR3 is CASSPQGINEQFF. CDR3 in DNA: TGTGCCAGCAGCCCCCAGGGAATTAATGAGCAGTTCTTC.